A few counts support the clone carrying this T cell receptor (beta chain). Its specificity is unknown. The sample is drawn from a study of cytomegalovirus exposure and HLA in healthy donors. Study results and limitations: Analyses of presence/absence relied on an assumption of roughly uniform sequencing depth across donors. Later analysis associated a missense DCLRE1C variant with TCR beta V- and J-gene trimming.

PCR was performed using 60 Vbeta and 13 Jbeta primers. Clones were sequenced by immunoSEQ multiplex PCR, and TCRdb holds only the in-frame ones, with some missing. The table lists roughly 200,000 clones, approximately 82% of them singletons. V was pared by 3 bases and J by 9 bases, with 21 bases between. The CDR3 runs to 16 residues. Germline CDR1 reads SGHTA; CDR2 reads FQGNSA. The sequenced sample consisted of PBMCs. The gene calls are TRBV7-2 and TRBJ2-1, with D possibly matching TRBD2 (6 bases). The receptor was isolated from a woman under 30 in good health and CMV-seronegative. CDR3 in DNA: TGTGCCAGCAGCTTCATCCCGGGAGCTTTATCTAGTGAGCAGTTCTTC. Its translation: CASSFIPGALSSEQFF.